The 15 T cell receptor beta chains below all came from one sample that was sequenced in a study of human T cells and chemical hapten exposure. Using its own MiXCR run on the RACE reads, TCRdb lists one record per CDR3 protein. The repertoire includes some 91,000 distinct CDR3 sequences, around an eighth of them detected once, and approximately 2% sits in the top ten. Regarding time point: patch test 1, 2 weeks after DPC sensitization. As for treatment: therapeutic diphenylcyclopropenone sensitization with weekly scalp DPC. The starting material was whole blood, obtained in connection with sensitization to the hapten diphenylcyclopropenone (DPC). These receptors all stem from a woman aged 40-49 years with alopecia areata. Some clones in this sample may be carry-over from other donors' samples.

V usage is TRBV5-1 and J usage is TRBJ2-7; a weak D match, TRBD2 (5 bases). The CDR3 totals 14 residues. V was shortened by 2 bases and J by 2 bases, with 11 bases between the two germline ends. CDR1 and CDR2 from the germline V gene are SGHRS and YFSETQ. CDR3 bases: TGCGCCAGCAGCTTAGTGACTACCCCCTACGAGCAGTACTTC. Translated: CASSLVTTPYEQYF.

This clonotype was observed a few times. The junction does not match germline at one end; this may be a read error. CDR3 in DNA: TGTGTCAGCAGTGAAGGCGCGGGTGGCGGCAATGAGCAGTTCTTC. It codes for CVSSEGAGGGNEQFF. The chain employs TRBV6-4 and TRBJ2-1, with D possibly TRBD2 on 5 matching bases. The CDR3 consists of 15 residues. Looked up from germline, CDR1 is MRHNA and CDR2 is SNTAGT.

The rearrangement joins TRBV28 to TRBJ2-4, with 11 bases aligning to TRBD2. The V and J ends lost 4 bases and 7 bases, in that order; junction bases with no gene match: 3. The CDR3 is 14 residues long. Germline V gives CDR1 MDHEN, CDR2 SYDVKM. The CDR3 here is CASSYSGRANIQYF. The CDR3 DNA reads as TGTGCCAGCAGTTATAGCGGGAGGGCGAACATTCAGTACTTC.

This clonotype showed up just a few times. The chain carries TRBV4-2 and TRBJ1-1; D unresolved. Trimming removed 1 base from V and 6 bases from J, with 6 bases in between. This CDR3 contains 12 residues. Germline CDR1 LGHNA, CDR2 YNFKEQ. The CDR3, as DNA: TGTGCCAGCAGCCAAGTGGCGGCTGAAGCTTTCTTT. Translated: CASSQVAAEAFF.

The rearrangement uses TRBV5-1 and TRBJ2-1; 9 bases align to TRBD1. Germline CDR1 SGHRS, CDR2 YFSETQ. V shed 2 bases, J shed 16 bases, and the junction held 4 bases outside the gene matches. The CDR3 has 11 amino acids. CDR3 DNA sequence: TGCGCCAGCAGCTTCACAGGGGGCAGTTTCTTC. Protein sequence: CASSFTGGSFF.

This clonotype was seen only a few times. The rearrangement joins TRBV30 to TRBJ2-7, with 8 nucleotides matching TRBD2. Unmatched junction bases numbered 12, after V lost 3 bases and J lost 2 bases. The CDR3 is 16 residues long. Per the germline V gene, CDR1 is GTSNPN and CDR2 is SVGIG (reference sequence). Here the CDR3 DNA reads TGTGCCTGGAGGGCCACCTGGAGCGGGAGCACCTACGAGCAGTACTTC. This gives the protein CAWRATWSGSTYEQYF.

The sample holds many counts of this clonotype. The CDR3 region has the DNA TGTGCCATCAGTGACAACCCGGGGGGCGGCACCGGGGAGCTGTTTTTT. Its translation: CAISDNPGGGTGELFF. V and J are TRBV10-3 and TRBJ2-2; maybe TRBD2 (7 bases). This CDR3 is 16 amino acids long. V lost 3 bases to trimming and J lost 4 bases, with 15 bases between them. The germline V gene encodes CDR1 ENHRY and CDR2 SYGVKD.

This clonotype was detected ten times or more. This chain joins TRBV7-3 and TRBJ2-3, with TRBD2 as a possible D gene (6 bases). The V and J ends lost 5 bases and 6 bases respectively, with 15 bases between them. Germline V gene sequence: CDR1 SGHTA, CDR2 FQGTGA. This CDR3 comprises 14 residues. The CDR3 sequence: CASSPRDSFDTQYF. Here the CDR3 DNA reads TGTGCCAGCAGCCCCCGGGACTCCTTTGATACGCAGTATTTT.

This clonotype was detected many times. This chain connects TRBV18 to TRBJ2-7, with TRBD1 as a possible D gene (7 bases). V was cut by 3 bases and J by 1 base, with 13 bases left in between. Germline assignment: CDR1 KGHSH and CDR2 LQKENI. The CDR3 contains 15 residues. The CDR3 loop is CASSPRRDSSYEQYF. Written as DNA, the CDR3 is TGTGCCAGCTCACCCCGGCGGGACAGTTCCTACGAGCAGTACTTC.

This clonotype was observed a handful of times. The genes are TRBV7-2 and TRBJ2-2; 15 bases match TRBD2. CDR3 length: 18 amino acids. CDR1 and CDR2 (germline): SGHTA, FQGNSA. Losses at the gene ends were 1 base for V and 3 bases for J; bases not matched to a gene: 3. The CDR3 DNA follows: TGTGCCAGCAGCTTAGTTGGGACTAGCGGGAGGTACACCGGGGAGCTGTTTTTT. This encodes CASSLVGTSGRYTGELFF.

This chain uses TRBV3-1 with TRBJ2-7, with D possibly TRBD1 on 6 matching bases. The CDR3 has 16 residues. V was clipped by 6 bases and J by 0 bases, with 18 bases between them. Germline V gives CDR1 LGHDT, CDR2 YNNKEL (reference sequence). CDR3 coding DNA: TGTGCCAGCAGTCCCCGCCACAGGGCCCTCTCCTACGAGCAGTACTTC. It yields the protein CASSPRHRALSYEQYF.

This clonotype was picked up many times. DNA for the CDR3: TGCAGTGCTAGAGCTGACAGGGGGAACACCGGGGAGCTGTTTTTT. Amino acid sequence: CSARADRGNTGELFF. V usage is TRBV20-1 and J usage is TRBJ2-2; the match to TRBD1 covers 8 bases. The V gene end was trimmed by 1 base and the J gene end by 1 base; junction bases not matched to a gene: 2. This CDR3 has 15 residues. Per the germline V gene, CDR1 is DFQATT and CDR2 is SNEGSKA (reference sequence).

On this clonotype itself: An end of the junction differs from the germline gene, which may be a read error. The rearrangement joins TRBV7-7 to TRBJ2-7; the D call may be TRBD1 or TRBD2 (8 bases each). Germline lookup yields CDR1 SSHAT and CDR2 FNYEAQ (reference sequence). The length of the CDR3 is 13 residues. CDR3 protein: CASSLAGQDEQYF. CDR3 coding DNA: TGTGCTAGCAGCTTAGCGGGACAGGACGAGCAGTACTTC.

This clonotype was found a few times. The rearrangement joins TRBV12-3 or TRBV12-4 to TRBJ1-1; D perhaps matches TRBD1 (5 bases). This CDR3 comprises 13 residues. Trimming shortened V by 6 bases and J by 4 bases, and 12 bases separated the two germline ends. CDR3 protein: CASRPPGTTEAFF. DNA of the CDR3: TGTGCCAGCAGGCCCCCAGGGACCACTGAAGCTTTCTTT.

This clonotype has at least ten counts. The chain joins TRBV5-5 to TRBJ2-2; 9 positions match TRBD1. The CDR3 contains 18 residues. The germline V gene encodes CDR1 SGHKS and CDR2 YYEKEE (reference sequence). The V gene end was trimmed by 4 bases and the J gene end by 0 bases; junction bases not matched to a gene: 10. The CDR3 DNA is TGTGCCAGCAGCCCTACAAACAGGGGGCCAACGAACACCGGGGAGCTGTTTTTT. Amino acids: CASSPTNRGPTNTGELFF.